This TCR beta chain was profiled in a study of cytomegalovirus exposure and HLA in healthy donors. Study at large: Around 80 million unique TCRs from HLA-typed donors were held in an early data release.

The primer mix had 60 Vbeta and 13 Jbeta primers. The data were produced by immunoSEQ multiplex PCR, yet TCRdb's version contains in-frame clones alone and is incomplete. The sample has approximately 180,000 clones, 77% seen once. This CDR3 has 15 residues. The J segment lost 0 bases and the V segment lost 4 bases, leaving 4 bases of the junction unmatched. Germline values: CDR1 MNHNY, CDR2 SVGAGI (reference sequence). The sample comprised PBMCs. The chain has TRBV6-6 and TRBJ2-7; the match to TRBD2 covers 9 bases. The receptor's source is a woman aged 55-70 years in good health and CMV-seropositive. This chain's CDR3 is CASSSTSGPSYEQYF. The CDR3 DNA reads as TGTGCCAGCAGTTCAACTAGCGGGCCCTCCTACGAGCAGTACTTC.